Given below is one TCR beta chain in context. The data belong to a study of blood T cell repertoires in COVID-19. Study-wide context: Material from acute and convalescent COVID-19 was sourced from the United States, Italy and Spain. Sample material is recorded as cDNA or gDNA derived from T cells, B-cell-depleted T cells, or PBMCs.

V was cut by 3 bases and J by 3 bases, with 17 bases left in between. Germline CDR1 is ENHRY and CDR2 is SYGVKD. This CDR3 has 16 residues. Only in-frame clones appear in the TCRdb table, and some are missing; sequencing was by immunoSEQ multiplex PCR. The sample yields 390,000 or so clones, 86% seen once. The clonotype comes from a young woman with active or convalescent COVID-19. This sequence joins TRBV10-3 and TRBJ1-1; D may be TRBD1 (6 bases). Sequencing was performed on peripheral blood. The CDR3 nucleotides are TGTGCCATCAGTGATGGCAGGGGAGGGTCGGACACTGAAGCTTTCTTT. Translating it yields CAISDGRGGSDTEAFF.